The 6 T cell receptor beta chains reported below all come from one sample, sequenced in a study of persistence of HIV-infected CD4 T cells (dated by TCRdb to 2018 to 2020). Reading the label with the study, this specimen's treatment or condition is: suppressive antiretroviral therapy. A pool of overlapping 15-mer peptides from HIV-1 Gag, at 1 ug per peptide per mL, was used to stimulate the cells. Memory CD4+ T cells that did not respond, being CD40L-negative, CD69-negative and CD45RO-high, were sorted as memory populations depleted of antigen-responding cells. TCRbeta repertoires were sequenced from genomic DNA with the immunoSEQ hsTCRB assay version 4 in survey mode. What TCRdb holds here is the immuneACCESS table cut down to in-frame rearrangements. Part of the clones is not present; checked against another copy, under half of the missing clones reflect an unresolved V gene, and the others are unexplained. This sample is represented by about 64,000 clones; roughly 75% of them were singletons. Together, the top ten hold about 1.8% of the sample.

Their antigens remain unidentified. Sequenced here: CD4+ T cells sorted from PBMCs after roughly 17-hour stimulation, sampled from a patient who received antiretroviral therapy. What the cell subset or site label conveys for this sample: CD40L-CD69- CD45RO-high memory CD4 T cells not responding to Gag peptides. These receptors originate from an adult man with HIV who was CMV-seropositive.

The V and J genes are TRBV29-1 and TRBJ1-4; the D gene is possibly TRBD1 (5 bases). The V end lost 5 bases, the J end lost 0 bases, and 16 bases lay between the germline ends. Germline V gene data show CDR1 as SQVTM and CDR2 as ANQGSEA. The CDR3 length is 16 residues. The CDR3 nucleotides read TGCAGCGTTAAGGGGATAGGAGGGGCAACTAATGAAAAACTGTTTTTT. Translated, it gives CSVKGIGGATNEKLFF.

This rearrangement joins TRBV7-9 to TRBJ1-3; D unresolved. Germline CDR1 and CDR2: SEHNR and FQNEAQ (reference sequence). V lost 4 bases, J lost 4 bases, and 14 bases lay in between. The CDR3 is made up of 15 amino acids. DNA of the CDR3: TGTGCCAGCAGCTATGGGGTTAACAGAGGAAACACCATATATTTT. This gives the protein CASSYGVNRGNTIYF.

The V and J genes are TRBV11-2 and TRBJ1-5; 10 bases align to TRBD1. Germline CDR1 and CDR2: SGHAT and FQNNGV. J was trimmed by 5 bases and V by 0 bases; bases with no gene match: 1. There are 15 residues in the CDR3. CDR3 residues: CASSLEGQGDQPQHF. The CDR3 bases are TGTGCCAGCAGCTTAGAAGGACAGGGGGATCAGCCCCAGCATTTT. The full variable domain, rest sourced from reference TRBV11-2 and TRBJ1-5, is EAGVAQSPRYKIIEKRQSVAFWCNPISGHATLYWYQQILGQGPKLLIQFQNNGVVDDSQLPKDRFSAERLKGVDSTLKIQPAKLEDSAVYLCASSLEGQGDQPQHFGDGTRLSIL.

This clone has just a few counts. The chain couples TRBV6-5 to TRBJ1-1; D is possibly TRBD1 (5 bases). The CDR3 is made up of 15 amino acids. Looked up from germline, CDR1 is MNHEY and CDR2 is SVGAGI. The V end was cut by 8 bases, the J end by 0 bases, with 16 bases between. The CDR3 here is CASPSPGRMNTEAFF. CDR3 in DNA: TGTGCCAGCCCCTCTCCGGGGCGCATGAACACTGAAGCTTTCTTT.

This clone was seen once. The chain couples TRBV4-2 to TRBJ1-1, with 8 bases matching TRBD1. This CDR3 is 15 amino acids long. Trimming cost V 1 base and J 5 bases; bases outside gene matches: 6. Germline values: CDR1 LGHNA, CDR2 YNFKEQ. Written as DNA, the CDR3 is TGTGCCAGCAGCCAAGCCAGGGGGCGTTGGACTGAAGCTTTCTTT. This translates into CASSQARGRWTEAFF.

V gene TRBV7-9 combines with J gene TRBJ2-2; TRBD2 matches 8 bases. This CDR3 contains 15 residues. After removal of 3 bases from V and 5 bases from J, the junction contained 5 bases not matched to a gene. Germline values: CDR1 SEHNR, CDR2 FQNEAQ (reference sequence). Written as DNA, the CDR3 is TGTGCCAGCAGCTTCAGCGGGGGCTCTACCGGGGAGCTGTTTTTT. Protein: CASSFSGGSTGELFF.